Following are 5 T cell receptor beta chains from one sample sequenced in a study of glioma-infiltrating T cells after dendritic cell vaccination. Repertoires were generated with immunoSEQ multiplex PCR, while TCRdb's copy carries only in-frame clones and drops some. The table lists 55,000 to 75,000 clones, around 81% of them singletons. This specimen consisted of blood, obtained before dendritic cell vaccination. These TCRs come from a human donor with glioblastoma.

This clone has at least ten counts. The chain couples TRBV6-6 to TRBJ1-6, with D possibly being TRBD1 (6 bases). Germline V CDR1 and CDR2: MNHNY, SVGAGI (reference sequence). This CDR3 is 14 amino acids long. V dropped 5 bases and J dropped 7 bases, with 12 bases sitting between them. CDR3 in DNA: TGTGCCAGCAGTACAGGGAATTTCAATTCACCCCTCCACTTT. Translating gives CASSTGNFNSPLHF.

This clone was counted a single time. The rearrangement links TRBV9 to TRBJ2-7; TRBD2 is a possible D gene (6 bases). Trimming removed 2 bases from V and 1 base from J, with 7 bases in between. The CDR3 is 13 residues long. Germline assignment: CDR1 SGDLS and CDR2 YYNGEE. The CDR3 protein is CASSVRGSYEQYF. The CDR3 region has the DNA TGTGCCAGCAGCGTCCGGGGGTCCTACGAGCAGTACTTC.

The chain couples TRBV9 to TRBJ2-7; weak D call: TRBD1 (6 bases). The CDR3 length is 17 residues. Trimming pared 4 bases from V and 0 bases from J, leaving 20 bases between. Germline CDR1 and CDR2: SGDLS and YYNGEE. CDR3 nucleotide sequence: TGTGCCAGCAGCCCCGACCCTACGGACAGAAGCTCCTACGAGCAGTACTTC. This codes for CASSPDPTDRSSYEQYF. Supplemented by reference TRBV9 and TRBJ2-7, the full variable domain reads DSGVTQTPKHLITATGQRVTLRCSPRSGDLSVYWYQQSLDQGLQFLIQYYNGEERAKGNILERFSAQQFPDLHSELNLSSLELGDSALYFCASSPDPTDRSSYEQYFGPGTRLTVT.

CDR3 residues: CAWSSGTATNEKLFF. Written as DNA, the CDR3 is TGTGCCTGGAGTAGTGGGACTGCAACTAATGAAAAACTGTTTTTT. The genes are TRBV30 and TRBJ1-4; maybe TRBD1 (5 bases). Germline CDR1 GTSNPN, CDR2 SVGIG (reference sequence). This CDR3 contains 15 residues. With 2 bases removed from V and 0 bases from J, the gap between germline ends came to 10 bases. Looking up the rest from reference TRBV30 and TRBJ1-4 gives the full variable domain: SQTIHQWPATLVQPVGSPLSLECTVEGTSNPNLYWYRQAAGRGLQLLFYSVGIGQISSEVPQNLSASRPQDRQFILSSKKLLLSDSGFYLCAWSSGTATNEKLFFGSGTQLSVL.

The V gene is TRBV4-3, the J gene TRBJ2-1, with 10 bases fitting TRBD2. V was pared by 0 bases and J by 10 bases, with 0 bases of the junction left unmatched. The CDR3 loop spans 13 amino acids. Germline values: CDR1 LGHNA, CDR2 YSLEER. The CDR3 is CASSQDSGGEQFF. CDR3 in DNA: TGCGCCAGCAGCCAAGATAGCGGGGGGGAGCAGTTCTTC.